The subject of this entry is one T cell receptor beta chain. The identical CDR3 is also encoded by other nucleotide sequences in the sample. CDR1 LNHDA and CDR2 SQIVND come from the germline V gene (reference sequence). The CDR3 covers 13 residues. V was clipped by 3 bases and J by 0 bases, with 5 bases between them. As processed by the authors: Cell counts per sample came from amplifying reference gene primers. Some clones are missing from TCRdb's copy, which holds only in-frame ones; the method was immunoSEQ multiplex PCR. V and J calls and clone size are those listed in that table; D and trimming were worked out from the DNA. The sample lists about 190,000 clones; 84% were seen once. This specimen comes from a study of blood T cell repertoires in COVID-19.

Sequenced: peripheral blood. The sequence came from a human donor in a cohort sampled during active COVID-19. The gene calls are TRBV19 and TRBJ1-1; unclear D gene. The CDR3 sequence is CASSISLNTEAFF. The CDR3 DNA sequence: TGTGCCAGTAGTATTAGTCTGAACACTGAAGCTTTCTTT. The variable domain in full, completed from reference TRBV19 and TRBJ1-1, reads DGGITQSPKYLFRKEGQNVTLSCEQNLNHDAMYWYRQDPGQGLRLIYYSQIVNDFQKGDIAEGYSVSREKKESFPLTVTSAQKNPTAFYLCASSISLNTEAFFGQGTRLTVV.